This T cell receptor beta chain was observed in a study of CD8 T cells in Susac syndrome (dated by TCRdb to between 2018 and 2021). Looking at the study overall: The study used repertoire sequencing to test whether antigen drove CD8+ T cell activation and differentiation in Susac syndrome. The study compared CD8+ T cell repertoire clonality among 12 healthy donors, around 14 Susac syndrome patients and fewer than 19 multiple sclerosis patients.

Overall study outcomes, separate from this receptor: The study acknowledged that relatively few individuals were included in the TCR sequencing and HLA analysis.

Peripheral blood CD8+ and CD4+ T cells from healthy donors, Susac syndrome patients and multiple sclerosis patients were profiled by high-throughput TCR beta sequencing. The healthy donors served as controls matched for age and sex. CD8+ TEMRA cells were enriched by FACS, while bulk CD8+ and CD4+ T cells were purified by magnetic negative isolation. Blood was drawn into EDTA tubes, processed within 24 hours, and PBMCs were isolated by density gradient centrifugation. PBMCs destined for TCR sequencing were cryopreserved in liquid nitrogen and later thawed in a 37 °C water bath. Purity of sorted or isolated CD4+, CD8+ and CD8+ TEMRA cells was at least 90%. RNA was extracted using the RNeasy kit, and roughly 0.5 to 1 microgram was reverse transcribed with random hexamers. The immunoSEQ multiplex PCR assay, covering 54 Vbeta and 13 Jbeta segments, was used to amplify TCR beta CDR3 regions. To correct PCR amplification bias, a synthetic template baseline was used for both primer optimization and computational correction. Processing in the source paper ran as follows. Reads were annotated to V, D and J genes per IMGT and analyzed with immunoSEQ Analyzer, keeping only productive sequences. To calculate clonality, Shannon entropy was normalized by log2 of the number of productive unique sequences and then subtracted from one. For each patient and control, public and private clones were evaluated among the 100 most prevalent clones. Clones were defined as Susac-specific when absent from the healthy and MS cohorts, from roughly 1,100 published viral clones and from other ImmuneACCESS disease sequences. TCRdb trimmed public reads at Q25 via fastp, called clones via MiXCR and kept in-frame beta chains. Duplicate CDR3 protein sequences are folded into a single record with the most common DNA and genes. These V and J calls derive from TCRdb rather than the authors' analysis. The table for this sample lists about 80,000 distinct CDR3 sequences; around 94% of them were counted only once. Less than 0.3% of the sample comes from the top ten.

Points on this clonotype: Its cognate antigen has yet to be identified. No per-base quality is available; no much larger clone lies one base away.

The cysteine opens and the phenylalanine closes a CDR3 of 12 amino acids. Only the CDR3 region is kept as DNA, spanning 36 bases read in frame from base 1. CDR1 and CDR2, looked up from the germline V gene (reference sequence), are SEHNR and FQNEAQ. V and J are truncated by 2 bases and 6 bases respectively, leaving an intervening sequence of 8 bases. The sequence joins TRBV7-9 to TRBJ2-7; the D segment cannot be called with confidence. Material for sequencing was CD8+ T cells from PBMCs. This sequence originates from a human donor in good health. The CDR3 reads CASSLLGSEQYF. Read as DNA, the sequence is TGTGCCAGCAGCTTATTGGGCTCCGAGCAGTACTTC.